This T cell receptor beta chain was documented in a study of T cells after yellow fever vaccination. On the study more broadly: Each low-cell-number fraction was prepared by means of SMART-Seq v4 Ultra Low Input. General study points: Abundant clonotypes from the bulk population could contaminate FACS-sorted repertoires. After the booster, about 95% of CD4 and approximately 87% of CD8 primary-response clones were re-detected.

The V gene's germline CDR1 is SGHVS and CDR2 FQNEAQ. V lost 1 base to trimming and J lost 4 bases, with 10 bases between them. This CDR3 is 14 amino acids long. This clonotype was recorded at least ten times. Its antigen remains unknown. One entry per CDR3 protein results from TCRdb running MiXCR on the 5' RACE reads. The profile shows about 320,000 distinct CDR3 sequences, approximately 4% of them singletons. The chain is built from TRBV7-8 and TRBJ1-1; possible D gene TRBD1, 5 bases. This specimen was PBMCs, taken 15 days after the yellow fever booster vaccination. This TCR was recovered from a man between 18 and 35 years old who received the YFV17D yellow fever vaccine. For the CDR3, the DNA is TGTGCCAGCAGCTTAGGAGGGGTGTCCACTGAAGCTTTCTTT. Amino acids: CASSLGGVSTEAFF.